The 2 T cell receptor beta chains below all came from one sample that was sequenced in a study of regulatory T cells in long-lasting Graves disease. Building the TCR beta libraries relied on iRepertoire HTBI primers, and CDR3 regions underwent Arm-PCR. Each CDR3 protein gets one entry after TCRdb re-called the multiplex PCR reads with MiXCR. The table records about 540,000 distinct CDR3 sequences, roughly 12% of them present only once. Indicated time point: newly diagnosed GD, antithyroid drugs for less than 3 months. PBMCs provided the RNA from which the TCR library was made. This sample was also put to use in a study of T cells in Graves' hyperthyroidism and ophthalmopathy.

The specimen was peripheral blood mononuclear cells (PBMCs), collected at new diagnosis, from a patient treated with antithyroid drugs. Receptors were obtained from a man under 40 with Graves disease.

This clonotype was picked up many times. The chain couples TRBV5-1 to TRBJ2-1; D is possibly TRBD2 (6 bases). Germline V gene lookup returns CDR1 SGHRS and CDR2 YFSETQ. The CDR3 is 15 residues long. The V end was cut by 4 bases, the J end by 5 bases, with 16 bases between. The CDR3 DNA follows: TGCGCCAGCAGCCCGACTAGGCGGGACCACAATGAGCAGTTCTTC. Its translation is CASSPTRRDHNEQFF.

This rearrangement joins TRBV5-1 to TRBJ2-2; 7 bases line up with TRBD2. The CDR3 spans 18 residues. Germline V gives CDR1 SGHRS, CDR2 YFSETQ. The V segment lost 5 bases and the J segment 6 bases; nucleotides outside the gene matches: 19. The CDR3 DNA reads TGCGCCAGCAGTCTCTCCGGACTAGTCAATTGGGGCCCCGGGGAGCTGTTTTTT. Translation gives CASSLSGLVNWGPGELFF.